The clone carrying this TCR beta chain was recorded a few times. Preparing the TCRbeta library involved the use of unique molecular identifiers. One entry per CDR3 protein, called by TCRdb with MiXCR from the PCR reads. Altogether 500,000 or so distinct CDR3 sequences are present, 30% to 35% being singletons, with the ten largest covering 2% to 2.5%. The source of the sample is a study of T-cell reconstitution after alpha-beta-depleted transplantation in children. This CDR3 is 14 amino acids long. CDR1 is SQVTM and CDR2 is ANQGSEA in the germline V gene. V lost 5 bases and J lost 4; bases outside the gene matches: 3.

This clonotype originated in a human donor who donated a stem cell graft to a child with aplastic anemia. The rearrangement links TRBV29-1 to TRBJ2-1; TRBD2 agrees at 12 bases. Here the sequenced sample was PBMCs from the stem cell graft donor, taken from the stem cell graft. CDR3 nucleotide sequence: TGCAGCGTTCCTAGCGGGGGGGTATACAATGAGCAGTTCTTC. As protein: CSVPSGGVYNEQFF.